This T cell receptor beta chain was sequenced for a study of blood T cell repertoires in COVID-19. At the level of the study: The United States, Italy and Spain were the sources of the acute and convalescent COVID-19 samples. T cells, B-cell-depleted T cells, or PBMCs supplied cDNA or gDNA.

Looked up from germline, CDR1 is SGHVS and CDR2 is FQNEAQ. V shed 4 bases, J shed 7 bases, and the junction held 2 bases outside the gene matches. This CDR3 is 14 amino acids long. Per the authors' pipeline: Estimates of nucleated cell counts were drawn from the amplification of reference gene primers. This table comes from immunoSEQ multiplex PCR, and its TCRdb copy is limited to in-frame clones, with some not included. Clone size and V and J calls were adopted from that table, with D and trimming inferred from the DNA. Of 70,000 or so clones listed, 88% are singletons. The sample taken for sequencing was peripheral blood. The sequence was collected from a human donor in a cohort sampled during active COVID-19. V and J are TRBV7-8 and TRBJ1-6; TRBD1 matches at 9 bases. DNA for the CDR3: TGTGCCAGCAGCTCCGGGACAGGGAATTCACCCCTCCACTTT. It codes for CASSSGTGNSPLHF.